This T cell receptor (beta chain) comes out of a study of blood T cell repertoires in COVID-19. Study-level background: COVID-19 samples collected from the United States, Italy and Spain covered acute and convalescent phases.

In the original workflow: Reference gene primer amplification in the assay estimated nucleated cell counts. The protocol was immunoSEQ multiplex PCR, while the TCRdb copy is restricted to in-frame clones and leaves out a portion. V, J and clone size were drawn from that table, and D and trimming were deduced from the DNA. The top ten hold more than 13% of the sample, which has under 80,000 clones, roughly 80% seen once. Seattle's enrolled individuals joined amid active infection and were then monitored longitudinally. The V segment lost 1 base and the J segment 16 bases; nucleotides outside the gene matches: 12. The CDR3 is 15 residues long. CDR1 and CDR2 from the germline V gene are SGHRS and YFSETQ.

The source material was peripheral blood. The receptor comes from a man between 60 and 70 years old with COVID-19, enrolled during active disease. V usage is TRBV5-1 and J usage is TRBJ2-1; 12 nucleotides align to TRBD2. As DNA, the CDR3 is TGCGCCAGCAGCTTGTCGGAAACTAGCGGGAGGAGGGGTTTCTTC. As protein: CASSLSETSGRRGFF. Full variable domain (rest looked up from reference TRBV5-1 and TRBJ2-1): KAGVTQTPRYLIKTRGQQVTLSCSPISGHRSVSWYQQTPGQGLQFLFEYFSETQRNKGNFPGRFSGRQFSNSRSEMNVSTLELGDSALYLCASSLSETSGRRGFFGPGTRLTVL.